This T cell receptor beta chain was sequenced during a study of shared clonotypes between healthy human individuals. This table comes from immunoSEQ multiplex PCR, and its TCRdb copy is limited to in-frame clones, with some not included. The sample has more than 450,000 clones, 70% to 80% seen once. This clone has at least ten counts. CDR3 size: 15 residues. CDR1 and CDR2 from the germline V gene are MNHNS and SASEGT. Trimming took 2 bases from V and 0 from J, leaving 7 bases between them. Sequences were obtained from PBMCs. V gene TRBV6-1 combines with J gene TRBJ2-2; a weak D match, TRBD2 (6 bases). The origin of this receptor is a woman between 40 and 55 years old in good health. Some clones in this sample may be carry-over from other donors' samples. The CDR3: CASSEWTTNTGELFF. The CDR3 DNA sequence: TGTGCCAGCAGTGAATGGACTACGAACACCGGGGAGCTGTTTTTT.